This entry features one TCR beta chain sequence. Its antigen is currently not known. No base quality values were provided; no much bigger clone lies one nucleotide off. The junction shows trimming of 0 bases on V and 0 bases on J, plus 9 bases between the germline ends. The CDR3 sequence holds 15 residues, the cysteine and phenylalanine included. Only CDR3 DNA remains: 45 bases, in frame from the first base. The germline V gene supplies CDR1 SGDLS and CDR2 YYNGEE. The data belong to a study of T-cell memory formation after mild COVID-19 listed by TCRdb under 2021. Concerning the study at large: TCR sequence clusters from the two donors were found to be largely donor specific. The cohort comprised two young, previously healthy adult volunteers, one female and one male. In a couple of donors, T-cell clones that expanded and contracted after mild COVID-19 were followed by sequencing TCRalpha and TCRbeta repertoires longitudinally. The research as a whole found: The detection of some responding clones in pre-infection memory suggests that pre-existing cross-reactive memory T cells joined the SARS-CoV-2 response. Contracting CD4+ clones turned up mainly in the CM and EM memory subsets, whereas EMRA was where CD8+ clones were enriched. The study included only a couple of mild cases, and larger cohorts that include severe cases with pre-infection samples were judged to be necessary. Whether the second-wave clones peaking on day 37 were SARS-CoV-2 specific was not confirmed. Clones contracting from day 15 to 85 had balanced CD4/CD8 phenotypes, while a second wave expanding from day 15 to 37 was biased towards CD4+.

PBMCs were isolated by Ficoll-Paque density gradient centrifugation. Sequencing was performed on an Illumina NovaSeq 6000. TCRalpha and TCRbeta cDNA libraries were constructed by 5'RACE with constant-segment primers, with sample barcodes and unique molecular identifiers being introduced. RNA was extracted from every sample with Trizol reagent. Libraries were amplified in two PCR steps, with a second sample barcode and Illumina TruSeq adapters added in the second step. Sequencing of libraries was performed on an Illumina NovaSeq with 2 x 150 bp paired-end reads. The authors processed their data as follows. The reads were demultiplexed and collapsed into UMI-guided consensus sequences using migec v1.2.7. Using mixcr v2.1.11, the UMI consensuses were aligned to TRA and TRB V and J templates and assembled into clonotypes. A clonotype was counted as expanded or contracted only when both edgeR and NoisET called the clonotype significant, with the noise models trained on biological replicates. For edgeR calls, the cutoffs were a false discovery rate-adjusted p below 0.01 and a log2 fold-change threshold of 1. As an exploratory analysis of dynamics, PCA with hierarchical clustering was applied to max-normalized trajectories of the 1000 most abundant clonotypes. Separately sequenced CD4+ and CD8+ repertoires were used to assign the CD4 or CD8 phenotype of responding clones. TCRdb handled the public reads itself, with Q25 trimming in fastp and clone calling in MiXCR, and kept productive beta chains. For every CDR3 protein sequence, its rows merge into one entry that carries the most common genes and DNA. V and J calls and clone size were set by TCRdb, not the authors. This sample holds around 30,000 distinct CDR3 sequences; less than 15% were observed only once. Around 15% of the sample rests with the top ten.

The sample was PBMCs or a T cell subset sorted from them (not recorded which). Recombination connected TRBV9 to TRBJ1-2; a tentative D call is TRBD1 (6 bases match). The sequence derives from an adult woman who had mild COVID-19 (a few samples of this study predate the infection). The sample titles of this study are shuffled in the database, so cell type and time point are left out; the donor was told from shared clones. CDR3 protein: CASSVDWTANYGYTF. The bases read TGTGCCAGCAGCGTAGATTGGACAGCTAACTATGGCTACACCTTC.